This TCR beta chain emerged from a study of blood T cell repertoires in COVID-19. Whole-study context: Specimens from acute and convalescent COVID-19 originated in the United States, Italy and Spain. PBMCs, B-cell-depleted T cells, or T cells provided the cDNA or gDNA that made up the material.

As handled by the study authors: By means of reference gene primer amplification, nucleated cell counts were estimated. Sequencing used immunoSEQ multiplex PCR; TCRdb keeps in-frame clones, though not all of them. The DNA was the basis for D and trimming; V, J and clone size are from that table. The repertoire holds 300,000 to 450,000 clones, with 87% as singletons. Seattle researchers signed up patients amid active infection and tracked them longitudinally. V was shortened by 2 bases and J by 4 bases, with 14 bases between the two germline ends. The germline CDR1 and CDR2 sequences are MNHEY and SMNVEV (reference sequence). The CDR3 is 15 amino acids.

The origin of this receptor is a woman aged 60-75 years with COVID-19, enrolled during active disease. This chain uses TRBV27 with TRBJ1-2; a possible D gene is TRBD1 (6 bases). Sample: peripheral blood. The CDR3: CASSLGGQGSYGYTF. In nucleotides, the CDR3 is TGTGCCAGCAGTTTAGGCGGCCAGGGGAGCTATGGCTACACCTTC.